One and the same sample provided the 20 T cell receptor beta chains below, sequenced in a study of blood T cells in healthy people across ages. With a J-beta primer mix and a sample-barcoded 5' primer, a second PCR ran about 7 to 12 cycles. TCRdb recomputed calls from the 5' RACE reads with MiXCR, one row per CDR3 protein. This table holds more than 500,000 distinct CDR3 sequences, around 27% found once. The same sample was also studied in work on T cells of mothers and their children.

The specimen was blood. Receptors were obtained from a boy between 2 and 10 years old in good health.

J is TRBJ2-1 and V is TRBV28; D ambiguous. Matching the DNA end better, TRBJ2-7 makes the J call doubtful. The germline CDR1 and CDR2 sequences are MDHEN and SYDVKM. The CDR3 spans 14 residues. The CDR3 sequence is CASSLTISSYEQYF. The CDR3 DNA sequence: TGTGCCAGCAGTTTAACGATTAGCTCCTACGAGCAGTACTTC.

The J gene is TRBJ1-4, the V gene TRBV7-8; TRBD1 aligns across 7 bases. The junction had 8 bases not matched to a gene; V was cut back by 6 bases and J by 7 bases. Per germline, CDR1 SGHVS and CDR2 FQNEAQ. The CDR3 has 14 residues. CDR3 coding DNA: TGTGCCAGCAGGGACCCCGACAGGGTTGAAAAACTGTTTTTT. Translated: CASRDPDRVEKLFF.

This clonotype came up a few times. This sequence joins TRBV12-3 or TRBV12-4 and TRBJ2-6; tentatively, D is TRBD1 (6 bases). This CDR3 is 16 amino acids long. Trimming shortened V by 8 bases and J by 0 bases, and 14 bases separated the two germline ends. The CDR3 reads CASGNRVVSGANVLTF. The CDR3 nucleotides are TGTGCCAGCGGAAACAGGGTTGTCTCTGGGGCCAACGTCCTGACTTTC.

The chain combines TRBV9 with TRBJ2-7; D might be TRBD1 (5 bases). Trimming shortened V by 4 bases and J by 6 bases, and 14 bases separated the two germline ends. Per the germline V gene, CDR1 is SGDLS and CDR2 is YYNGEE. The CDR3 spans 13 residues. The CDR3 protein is CASSFLKGAEQYF. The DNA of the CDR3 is TGTGCCAGCAGCTTTTTAAAAGGGGCCGAGCAGTACTTC.

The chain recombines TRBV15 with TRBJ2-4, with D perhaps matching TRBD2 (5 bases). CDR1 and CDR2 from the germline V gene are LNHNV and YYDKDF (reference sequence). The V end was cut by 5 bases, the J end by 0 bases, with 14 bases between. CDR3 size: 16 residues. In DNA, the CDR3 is TGTGCCACCAGCGCGGGCGGAGCTCTAGCCAAAAACATTCAGTACTTC. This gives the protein CATSAGGALAKNIQYF.

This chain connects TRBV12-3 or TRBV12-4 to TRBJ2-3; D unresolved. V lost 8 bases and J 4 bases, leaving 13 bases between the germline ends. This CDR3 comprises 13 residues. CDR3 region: CASGPVGADTQYF. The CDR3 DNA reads TGTGCCAGCGGTCCTGTGGGCGCAGATACGCAGTATTTT.

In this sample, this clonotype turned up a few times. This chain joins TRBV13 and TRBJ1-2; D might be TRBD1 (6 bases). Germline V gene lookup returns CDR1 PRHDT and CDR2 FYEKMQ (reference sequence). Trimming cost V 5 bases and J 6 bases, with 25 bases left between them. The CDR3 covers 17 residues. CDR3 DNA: TGTGCCAGCAGCCAGTATGTTGGCGGCGTACAGGGCGATGGCTACACCTTC. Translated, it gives CASSQYVGGVQGDGYTF.

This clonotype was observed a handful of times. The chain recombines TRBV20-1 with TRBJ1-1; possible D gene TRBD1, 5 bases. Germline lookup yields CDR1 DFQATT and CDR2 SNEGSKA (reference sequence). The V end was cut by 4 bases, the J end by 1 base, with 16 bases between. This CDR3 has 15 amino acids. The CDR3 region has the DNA TGCAGTGCTATAACAGGCGAACGGACGAACACTGAAGCTTTCTTT. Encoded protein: CSAITGERTNTEAFF.

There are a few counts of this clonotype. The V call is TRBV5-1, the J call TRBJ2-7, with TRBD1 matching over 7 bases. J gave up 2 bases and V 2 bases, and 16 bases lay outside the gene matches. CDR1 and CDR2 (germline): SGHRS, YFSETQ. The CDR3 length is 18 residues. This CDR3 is CASSLVSLRGPITYEQYF. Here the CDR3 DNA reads TGCGCCAGCAGCTTAGTTTCGTTGAGGGGGCCCATCACCTACGAGCAGTACTTC.

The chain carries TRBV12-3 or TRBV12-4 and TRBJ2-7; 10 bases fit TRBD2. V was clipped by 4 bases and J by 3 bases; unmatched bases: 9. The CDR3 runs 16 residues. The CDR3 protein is CASSSTSGKIIYEQYF. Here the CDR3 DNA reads TGTGCCAGCAGTTCAACTAGCGGGAAAATTATCTACGAGCAGTACTTC.

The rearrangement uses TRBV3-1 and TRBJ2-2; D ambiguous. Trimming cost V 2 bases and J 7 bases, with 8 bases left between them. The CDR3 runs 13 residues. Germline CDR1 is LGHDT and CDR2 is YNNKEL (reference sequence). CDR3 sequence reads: CASSQFLLGELFF. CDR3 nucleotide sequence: TGTGCCAGCAGCCAATTTTTGCTCGGGGAGCTGTTTTTT.

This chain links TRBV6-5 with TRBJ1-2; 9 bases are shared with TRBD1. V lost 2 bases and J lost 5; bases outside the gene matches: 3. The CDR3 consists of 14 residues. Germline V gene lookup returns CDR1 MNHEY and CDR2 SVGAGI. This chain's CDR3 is CASSYRDRDYGYTF. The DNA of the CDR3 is TGTGCCAGCAGTTACCGGGACAGGGATTATGGCTACACCTTC.

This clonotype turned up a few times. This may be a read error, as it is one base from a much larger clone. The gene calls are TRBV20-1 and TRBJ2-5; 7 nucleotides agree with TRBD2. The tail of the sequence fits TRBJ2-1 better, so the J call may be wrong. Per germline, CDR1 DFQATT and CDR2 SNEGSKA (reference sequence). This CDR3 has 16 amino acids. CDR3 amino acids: CSAPTSESRFYNEQFF. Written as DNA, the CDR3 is TGCAGTGCTCCAACTAGCGAGAGTCGGTTCTACAATGAGCAGTTCTTC.

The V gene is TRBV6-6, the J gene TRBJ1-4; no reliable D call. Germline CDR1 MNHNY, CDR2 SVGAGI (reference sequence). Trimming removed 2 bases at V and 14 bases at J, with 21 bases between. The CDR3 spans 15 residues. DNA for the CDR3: TGTGCCAGCAGTTACCTCGATGGTATCGATAACCGGCTGTTTTTT. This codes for CASSYLDGIDNRLFF.

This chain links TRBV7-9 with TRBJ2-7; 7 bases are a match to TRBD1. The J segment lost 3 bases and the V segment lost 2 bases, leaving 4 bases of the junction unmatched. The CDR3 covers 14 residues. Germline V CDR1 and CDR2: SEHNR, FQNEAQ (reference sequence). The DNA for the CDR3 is TGTGCCAGCAGCTTAACCTGGGACAGCTACGAGCAGTACTTC. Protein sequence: CASSLTWDSYEQYF.

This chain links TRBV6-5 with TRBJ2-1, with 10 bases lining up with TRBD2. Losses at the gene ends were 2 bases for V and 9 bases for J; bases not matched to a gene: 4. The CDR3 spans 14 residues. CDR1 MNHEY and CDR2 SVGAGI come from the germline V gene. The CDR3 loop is CASSYRLAGVEQFF. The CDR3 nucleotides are TGTGCCAGCAGTTACCGGCTAGCGGGAGTTGAGCAGTTCTTC.

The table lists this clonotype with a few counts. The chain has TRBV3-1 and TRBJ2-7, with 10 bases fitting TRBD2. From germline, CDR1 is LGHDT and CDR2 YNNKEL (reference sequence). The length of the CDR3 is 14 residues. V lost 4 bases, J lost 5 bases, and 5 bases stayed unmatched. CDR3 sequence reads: CASSPGTSVHEQYF. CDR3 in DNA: TGTGCCAGCAGCCCCGGGACTAGCGTTCACGAGCAGTACTTC.

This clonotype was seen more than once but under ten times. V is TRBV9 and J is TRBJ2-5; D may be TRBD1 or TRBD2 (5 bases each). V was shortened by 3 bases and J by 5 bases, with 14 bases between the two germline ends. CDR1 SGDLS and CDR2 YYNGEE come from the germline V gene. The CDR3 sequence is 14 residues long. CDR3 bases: TGTGCCAGCAGCGAAGAGGGGAGCCGTGAGACCCAGTACTTC. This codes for CASSEEGSRETQYF.

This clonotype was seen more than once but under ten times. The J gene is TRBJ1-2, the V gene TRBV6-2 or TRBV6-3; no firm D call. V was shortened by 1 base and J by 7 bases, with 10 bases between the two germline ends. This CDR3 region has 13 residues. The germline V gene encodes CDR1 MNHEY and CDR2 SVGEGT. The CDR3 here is CASSYLAFRGYTF. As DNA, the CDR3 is TGTGCCAGCAGTTACTTGGCGTTTCGTGGCTACACCTTC.

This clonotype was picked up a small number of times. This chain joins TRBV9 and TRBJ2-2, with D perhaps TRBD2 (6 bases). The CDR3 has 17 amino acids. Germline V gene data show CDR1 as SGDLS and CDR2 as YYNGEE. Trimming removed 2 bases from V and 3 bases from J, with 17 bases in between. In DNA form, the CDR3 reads TGTGCCAGCAGCGTGCCAAGTGGCGGGGCCCACACCGGGGAGCTGTTTTTT. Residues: CASSVPSGGAHTGELFF.